The clone carrying this TCR beta chain appeared a few times. Its antigen is unknown. These data belong to a study of T cell responses to AZD1222 COVID-19 vaccine. The V gene lost 7 bases and the J gene lost 9 bases, with 16 bases spanning the gap. CDR1 is MDHEN and CDR2 is SYDVKM in the germline V gene. The CDR3 length is 13 residues. Study-level findings and limits: Regions left unmutated in variants are reportedly the target of nearly half of spike-specific TCRs.

Measured with immunoSEQ multiplex PCR; TCRdb has only the in-frame clones, and not every one. The sample holds approximately 160,000 clones; around 93% are singletons and the top ten take less than 5.5%. This TCR derives from an adult in good health. J is TRBJ1-5 and V is TRBV28; D gene ambiguous. The sample consisted of peripheral blood, taken on day 0 of AZD1222 vaccination. CDR3 nucleotides: TGTGCCAGCACGCCCGGTGGCAGCGGGCCCCAGCATTTT. This codes for CASTPGGSGPQHF.